Listed below are T cell receptor beta chains from one sample, sequenced in a study of blood T cell repertoires in COVID-19. Generated by immunoSEQ multiplex PCR, the TCRdb table keeps only in-frame clones and is missing some. The data contain roughly 130,000 clones, approximately 80% of them seen just once; the ten biggest clones take up approximately 2%. Sequenced: peripheral blood. Receptor source: a man in his 70s with acute or convalescent COVID-19. Both conserved end residues are part of each CDR3. D genes are given only for firm matches.

j_gene	d_gene	v_gene	CDR3aa	CDR3nt
TRBJ2-1	TRBD2	TRBV11-3	CASSLLSGGNLNEQFF	TGTGCCAGCAGCTTGCTTAGCGGGGGTAATTTAAATGAGCAGTTCTTC
TRBJ2-4	-	TRBV30	CAWSVPGIAKNIQYF	TGTGCCTGGAGTGTACCCGGGATTGCCAAAAACATTCAGTACTTC
TRBJ2-3	-	TRBV10-2	CASSTSRGSTDTQYF	TGCGCCAGCAGTACAAGCAGAGGAAGCACAGATACGCAGTATTTT
TRBJ1-6	-	TRBV18	CASSPLGEGLHF	TGTGCCAGCTCCCCCCTCGGGGAGGGCCTCCACTTT
TRBJ1-2	TRBD1	TRBV5-1	CASSPTGVRGYGYTF	TGCGCCAGCAGCCCGACAGGGGTCCGAGGCTATGGCTACACCTTC
TRBJ2-5	TRBD2	TRBV3-1/TRBV3-2	CASSQEGRREEETQYF	TGTGCCAGCAGCCAAGAGGGAAGGCGGGAGGAAGAGACCCAGTACTTC
TRBJ1-2	TRBD1	TRBV18	CASSPGTDYGYTF	TGTGCCAGCTCACCCGGGACAGATTATGGCTACACCTTC
TRBJ1-2	TRBD1	TRBV6-5	CASSYRSGQGDYGYTF	TGTGCCAGCAGTTACCGCTCCGGACAGGGTGACTATGGCTACACCTTC
TRBJ2-1	TRBD2	TRBV4-2	CASSQAGGVYNEQFF	TGTGCCAGCAGCCAAGCCGGGGGGGTTTACAATGAGCAGTTCTTC
TRBJ2-2	-	TRBV19	CASSNLGATGELFF	TGTGCCAGTAGTAACCTAGGGGCTACCGGGGAGCTGTTTTTT
TRBJ2-7	TRBD2	TRBV2	CASLGLAGVYEQYF	TGTGCCAGCTTGGGCCTAGCGGGGGTCTACGAGCAGTACTTC
TRBJ1-2	TRBD1	TRBV13	CASSLGDRGDGYTF	TGTGCCAGCAGCTTAGGGGACAGGGGAGATGGCTACACCTTC
TRBJ2-4	-	TRBV2	CASRPDDRGAKNIQYF	TGTGCCAGCAGGCCGGATGACAGAGGAGCCAAAAACATTCAGTACTTC
TRBJ2-5	TRBD2	TRBV3-1/TRBV3-2	CASSPGGSGGASETQYF	TGTGCCAGCAGTCCCGGCGGTAGCGGGGGGGCTAGTGAGACCCAGTACTTC
TRBJ2-3	TRBD2	TRBV3-1/TRBV3-2	CASSQGMAGGPDTQYF	TGTGCCAGCAGCCAAGGAATGGCGGGGGGCCCAGATACGCAGTATTTT